The source of this T cell receptor beta chain is a study of blood T cell repertoires in COVID-19. About the study: Material from acute and convalescent COVID-19 was sourced from the United States, Italy and Spain.

Deletions cut 3 bases from V and 4 bases from J, with 9 bases between. From germline, CDR1 is SEHNR and CDR2 FQNEAQ (reference sequence). The CDR3 has 13 residues. Per the authors' pipeline: For nucleated cells, counts were estimated from reference gene primer amplification. Assay used: immunoSEQ multiplex PCR; TCRdb lists only in-frame clones, some missing. Clone size and V and J calls were adopted from that table, with D and trimming inferred from the DNA. The sample lists fewer than 200,000 clones, approximately 82% occurring once. The rearrangement uses TRBV7-9 and TRBJ1-2; D remains ambiguous. The receptor was derived from a woman in her 50s who had recovered from COVID-19. Sequencing was carried out using PBMCs or T cells enriched from blood (not recorded which). In DNA, the CDR3 is TGTGCCAGCAGCTTCGCCGGAGTCTATGGCTACACCTTC. It translates to CASSFAGVYGYTF.